This T cell receptor (beta chain) was identified during a study of cytomegalovirus exposure and HLA in healthy donors. General study results and limits: Rare TCR sequences dominated, though some public TCRs recurred in many donors. Reports indicated that the classifier achieved high specificity and sensitivity in diagnosing cytomegalovirus status. Analyzed later, most CMV-associated TCR beta chains appeared HLA-restricted.

Healthy donors of bone marrow made up the group. Primers for the PCR totalled 60 Vbeta and 13 Jbeta. Libraries were prepared by immunoSEQ multiplex PCR; TCRdb keeps only in-frame clonotypes and omits some of them. The sample has around 170,000 clones, roughly 80% seen once; the top ten hold less than 2%. On this clone itself: Its target is not known.

This CDR3 is built from 14 residues. The V segment lost 3 bases and the J segment 4 bases; nucleotides outside the gene matches: 1. Germline CDR1 reads SGHDT; CDR2 reads YYEEEE. Material: PBMCs. The rearrangement joins TRBV5-6 to TRBJ1-6; 7 bases align to TRBD1. The receptor was derived from a man aged 40-50 years in good health and CMV-seronegative. As DNA, the CDR3 is TGTGCCAGCAGCTGGGACAGATATAATTCACCCCTCCACTTT. Protein: CASSWDRYNSPLHF.